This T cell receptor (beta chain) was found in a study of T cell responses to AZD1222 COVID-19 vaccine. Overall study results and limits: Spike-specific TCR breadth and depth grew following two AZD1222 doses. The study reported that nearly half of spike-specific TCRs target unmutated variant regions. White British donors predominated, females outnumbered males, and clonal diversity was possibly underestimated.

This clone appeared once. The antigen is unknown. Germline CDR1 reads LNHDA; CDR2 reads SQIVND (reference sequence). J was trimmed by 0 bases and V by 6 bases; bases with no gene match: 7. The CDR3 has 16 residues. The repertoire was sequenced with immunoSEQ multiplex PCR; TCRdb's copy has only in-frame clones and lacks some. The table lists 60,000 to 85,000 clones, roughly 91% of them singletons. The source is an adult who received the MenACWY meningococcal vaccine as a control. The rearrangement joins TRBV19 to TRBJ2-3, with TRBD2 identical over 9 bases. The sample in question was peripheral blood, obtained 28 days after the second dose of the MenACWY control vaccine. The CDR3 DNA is TGTGCCAGTAGGCGGGTCACTAGCGGGAGCACAGATACGCAGTATTTT. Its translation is CASRRVTSGSTDTQYF.